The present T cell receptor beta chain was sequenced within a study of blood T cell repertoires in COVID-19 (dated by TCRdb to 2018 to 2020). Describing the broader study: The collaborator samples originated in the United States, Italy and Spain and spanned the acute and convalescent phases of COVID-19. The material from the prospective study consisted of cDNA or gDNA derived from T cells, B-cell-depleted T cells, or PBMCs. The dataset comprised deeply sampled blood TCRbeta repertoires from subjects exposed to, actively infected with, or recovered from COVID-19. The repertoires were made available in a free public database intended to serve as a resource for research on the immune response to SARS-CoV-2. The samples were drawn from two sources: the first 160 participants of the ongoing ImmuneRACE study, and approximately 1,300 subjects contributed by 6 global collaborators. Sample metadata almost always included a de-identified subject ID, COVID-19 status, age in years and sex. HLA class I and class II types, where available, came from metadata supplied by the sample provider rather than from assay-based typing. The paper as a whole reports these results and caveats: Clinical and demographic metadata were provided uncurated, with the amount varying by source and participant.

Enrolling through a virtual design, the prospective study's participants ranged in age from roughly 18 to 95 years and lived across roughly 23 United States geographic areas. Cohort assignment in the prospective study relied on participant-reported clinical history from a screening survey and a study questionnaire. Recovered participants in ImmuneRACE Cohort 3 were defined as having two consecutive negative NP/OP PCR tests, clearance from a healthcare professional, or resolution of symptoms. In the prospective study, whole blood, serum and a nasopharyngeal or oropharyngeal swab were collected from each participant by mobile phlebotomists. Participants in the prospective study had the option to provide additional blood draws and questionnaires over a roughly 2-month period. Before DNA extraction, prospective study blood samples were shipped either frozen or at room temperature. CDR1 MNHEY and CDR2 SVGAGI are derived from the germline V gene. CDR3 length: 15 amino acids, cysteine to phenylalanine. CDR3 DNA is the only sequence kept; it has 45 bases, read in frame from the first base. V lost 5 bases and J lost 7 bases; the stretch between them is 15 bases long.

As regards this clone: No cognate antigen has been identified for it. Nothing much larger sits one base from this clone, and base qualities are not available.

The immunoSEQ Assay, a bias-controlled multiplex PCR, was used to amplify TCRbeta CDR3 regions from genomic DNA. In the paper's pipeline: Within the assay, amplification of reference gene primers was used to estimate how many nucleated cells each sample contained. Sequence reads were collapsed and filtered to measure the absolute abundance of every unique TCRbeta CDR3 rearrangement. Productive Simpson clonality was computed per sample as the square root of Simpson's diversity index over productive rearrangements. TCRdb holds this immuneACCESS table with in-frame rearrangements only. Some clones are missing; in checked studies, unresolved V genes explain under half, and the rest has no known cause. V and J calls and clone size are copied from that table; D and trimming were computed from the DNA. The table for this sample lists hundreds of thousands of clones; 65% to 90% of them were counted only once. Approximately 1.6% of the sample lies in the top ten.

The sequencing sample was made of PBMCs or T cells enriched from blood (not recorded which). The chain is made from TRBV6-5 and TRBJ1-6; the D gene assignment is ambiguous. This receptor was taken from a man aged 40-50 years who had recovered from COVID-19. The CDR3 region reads CASSRTYPGNSPLHF. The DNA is TGTGCCAGCAGTCGGACCTACCCGGGGAATTCACCCCTCCACTTT.